Listed here are 22 T cell receptor beta chains from one sample, sequenced in a study of cytomegalovirus exposure and HLA in healthy donors. With 60 Vbeta and 13 Jbeta primers, the PCR was carried out. Sequenced by immunoSEQ multiplex PCR; TCRdb stores in-frame clones only, minus some. The table has about 200,000 clones, 60% to 80% seen once. Sample: PBMCs. Receptors originate from a male donor in good health and CMV-seronegative.

The chain employs TRBV5-6 and TRBJ1-6; TRBD1 agrees at 8 bases. Germline V gene lookup returns CDR1 SGHDT and CDR2 YYEEEE. This CDR3 has 17 amino acids. With V trimmed by 0 bases and J by 7 bases, 9 bases remained unmatched. CDR3 loop: CASSLAGAGGTNSPLHF. CDR3 bases: TGTGCCAGCAGCTTGGCCGGGGCAGGGGGCACAAATTCACCCCTCCACTTT.

In DNA, the CDR3 is TGCGCCAGCAGCCCGGGACAAGATGGAAACACCATATATTTT. This translates into CASSPGQDGNTIYF. This chain joins TRBV5-1 and TRBJ1-3, with D possibly being TRBD1 (6 bases). The CDR3 runs 14 residues. The germline gives CDR1 SGHRS, CDR2 YFSETQ. Trimming removed 4 bases from V and 3 bases from J, with 11 bases in between.

The chain combines TRBV5-4 with TRBJ1-2, with 7 bases fitting TRBD1. The CDR3 is 15 amino acids. The germline gives CDR1 SGHNT, CDR2 YYREEE (reference sequence). J was trimmed by 4 bases and V by 4 bases; bases with no gene match: 10. The CDR3 DNA reads as TGTGCCAGCAGCCCCCCCTCCGGGACAGCCTATGGCTACACCTTC. Translating gives CASSPPSGTAYGYTF.

Notes on this clone: Germline is not matched at one junction end, which may reflect a read error. This CDR3 is also generated by other DNA sequences in the sample. The chain combines TRBV7-2 with TRBJ2-7; a weak D match, TRBD1 (6 bases). Germline V lookup: CDR1 SGHTA, CDR2 FQGNSA. The CDR3 sequence is 15 residues long. CDR3 in amino acids: CASSSNDRLTYEQYF. In DNA form, the CDR3 reads TGCGCCAGCAGCTCAAATGACAGGCTCACCTACGAGCAGTACTTC.

The chain combines TRBV6-5 with TRBJ2-1; D may be TRBD2 (6 bases). This CDR3 contains 14 residues. Trimming cost V 11 bases and J 0 bases, with 14 bases left between them. Germline V lookup: CDR1 MNHEY, CDR2 SVGAGI. CDR3 sequence (DNA): TGTGCCTCGGGACTCAAAAGCTCCTACAATGAGCAGTTCTTC. Its protein product is CASGLKSSYNEQFF.

The chain couples TRBV7-3 to TRBJ2-2; 7 bases line up with TRBD2. Germline V gene lookup returns CDR1 SGHTA and CDR2 FQGTGA. After removal of 11 bases from V and 7 bases from J, the junction contained 10 bases not matched to a gene. This CDR3 comprises 13 residues. The CDR3 protein is CASSGGGIGELFF. CDR3 sequence (DNA): TGTGCCTCCTCGGGGGGAGGGATCGGGGAGCTGTTTTTT.

In its sample, this clone was seen once. The V and J genes are TRBV5-1 and TRBJ1-4; D may be TRBD1 (5 bases). V was trimmed by 4 bases and J by 5 bases, leaving 12 bases between them. CDR1 is SGHRS and CDR2 is YFSETQ in the germline V gene. This CDR3 contains 14 residues. CDR3 region: CASSPTAINEKLFF. Here the CDR3 DNA reads TGCGCCAGCAGCCCGACAGCGATCAATGAAAAACTGTTTTTT.

This chain uses TRBV19 with TRBJ2-1; a weak D match, TRBD2 (5 bases). The germline V gene encodes CDR1 LNHDA and CDR2 SQIVND (reference sequence). The CDR3 has 15 residues. V shed 7 bases and J shed 0 bases, with 13 bases lying between them. CDR3 sequence: CASTAEVSSYNEQFF. The DNA for the CDR3 is TGTGCCAGTACCGCGGAGGTCAGCTCCTACAATGAGCAGTTCTTC.

This clone occurred a few times. The V and J genes are TRBV6-6 and TRBJ2-7, with D perhaps TRBD2 (5 bases). Trimming took 10 bases from V and 5 from J, leaving 21 bases between them. This CDR3 has 14 residues. From germline, CDR1 is MNHNY and CDR2 SVGAGI (reference sequence). CDR3 amino acids: CATRSFGGKDEQYF. For the CDR3, the DNA is TGTGCCACCCGTAGTTTCGGAGGTAAGGACGAGCAGTACTTC.

The chain is built from TRBV5-4 and TRBJ2-7; 11 bases are a match to TRBD2. V lost 4 bases and J lost 0; bases outside the gene matches: 6. The CDR3 length is 16 residues. CDR1 SGHNT and CDR2 YYREEE come from the germline V gene (reference sequence). CDR3 DNA: TGTGCCAGCAGCATGGGACTAGCGGCTCTCTCCTACGAGCAGTACTTC. It yields the protein CASSMGLAALSYEQYF.

The chain is built from TRBV28 and TRBJ2-3; 8 nucleotides line up with TRBD2. The CDR3 extends over 16 amino acids. J was trimmed by 0 bases and V by 1 base; bases with no gene match: 3. CDR1 MDHEN and CDR2 SYDVKM come from the germline V gene. The CDR3: CASSLSRGGSTDTQYF. In DNA, the CDR3 is TGTGCCAGCAGTTTATCTCGGGGGGGTAGCACAGATACGCAGTATTTT. The whole variable domain, remainder taken from reference TRBV28 and TRBJ2-3, is DVKVTQSSRYLVKRTGEKVFLECVQDMDHENMFWYRQDPGLGLRLIYFSYDVKMKEKGDIPEGYSVSREKKERFSLILESASTNQTSMYLCASSLSRGGSTDTQYFGPGTRLTVL.

The chain carries TRBV28 and TRBJ2-7, with 9 bases identical to TRBD2. The CDR3 sequence is 15 residues long. J was trimmed by 5 bases and V by 6 bases; bases with no gene match: 11. Per germline, CDR1 MDHEN and CDR2 SYDVKM. The DNA of the CDR3 is TGTGCCAGCAGCCTGATTCGACTAGCGGCCAACGAGCAGTACTTC. The encoded protein is CASSLIRLAANEQYF.

The chain uses TRBV6-6 and TRBJ2-7; D may be TRBD1 (6 bases). Looked up from germline, CDR1 is MNHNY and CDR2 is SVGAGI (reference sequence). The CDR3 extends over 14 amino acids. Trimming shortened V by 0 bases and J by 8 bases, and 14 bases separated the two germline ends. CDR3 protein: CASSYSGDILKQYF. The CDR3 region has the DNA TGTGCCAGCAGTTACTCGGGGGACATTTTGAAGCAGTACTTC.

This clone appeared once. This sequence joins TRBV6-6 and TRBJ2-2; D possibly corresponds to TRBD2 (5 bases). The germline V gene encodes CDR1 MNHNY and CDR2 SVGAGI (reference sequence). V was shortened by 6 bases and J by 6 bases, with 20 bases between the two germline ends. This CDR3 comprises 16 residues. The CDR3 here is CASSRLSPPESGELFF. The CDR3 nucleotides are TGTGCCAGCAGCCGACTATCCCCACCTGAGTCCGGGGAGCTGTTTTTT.

The chain is built from TRBV27 and TRBJ2-6, with D uncertain. V was pared by 4 bases and J by 0 bases, with 16 bases between. This CDR3 has 18 amino acids. Germline-derived CDR1 and CDR2 are MNHEY and SMNVEV (reference sequence). Written as DNA, the CDR3 is TGTGCCAGCAGTTCGTTGGGCAGCACCCTCTCTGGGGCCAACGTCCTGACTTTC. This gives the protein CASSSLGSTLSGANVLTF.

This sequence joins TRBV7-3 and TRBJ2-1, with 7 bases fitting TRBD2. With 1 base clipped from V and 1 base from J, the junction kept 4 bases outside the gene matches. This CDR3 has 16 amino acids. CDR1 and CDR2 (germline): SGHTA, FQGTGA. CDR3 sequence reads: CASSLSLAASYNEQFF. CDR3 in DNA: TGTGCCAGCAGCTTAAGTCTAGCGGCATCCTACAATGAGCAGTTCTTC.

This clone turned up a few times. The genes are TRBV27 and TRBJ1-1, with D possibly being TRBD1 (6 bases). The CDR3 sequence is 16 residues long. Trimming shortened V by 3 bases and J by 4 bases, and 18 bases separated the two germline ends. CDR1 MNHEY and CDR2 SMNVEV come from the germline V gene (reference sequence). The CDR3 DNA reads TGTGCCAGCAGTTTGAGATCAAGACAGGTTGGCACTGAAGCTTTCTTT. The encoded protein is CASSLRSRQVGTEAFF.

The V gene is TRBV5-1, the J gene TRBJ2-1; 7 nucleotides match TRBD1. The CDR3 is 14 residues long. V lost 0 bases to trimming and J lost 6 bases; unmatched junction nucleotides: 3. Germline lookup yields CDR1 SGHRS and CDR2 YFSETQ. CDR3 bases: TGCGCCAGCAGCTTGGGGGACAGAGCCAATGAGCAGTTCTTC. Translated: CASSLGDRANEQFF.

The V gene is TRBV7-3, the J gene TRBJ2-5; no firm D call. CDR1 SGHTA and CDR2 FQGTGA come from the germline V gene. The CDR3 loop spans 13 amino acids. V lost 1 base to trimming and J lost 1 base, with 4 bases between them. CDR3 residues: CASSLIAQETQYF. The CDR3 DNA sequence: TGTGCCAGCAGCTTAATAGCCCAAGAGACCCAGTACTTC.

The CDR3 sequence: CASSQVGPGNNNEQFF. Here the CDR3 DNA reads TGCGCCAGCAGCCAAGTCGGCCCAGGCAACAACAATGAGCAGTTCTTC. The rearrangement joins TRBV4-3 to TRBJ2-1, with D unresolved. This CDR3 has 16 amino acids. Germline values: CDR1 LGHNA, CDR2 YSLEER. V was clipped by 1 base and J by 5 bases, with 15 bases between them.

This clone was recorded once. The chain employs TRBV25-1 and TRBJ1-6; D is ambiguous. V was clipped by 3 bases and J by 7 bases, with 10 bases between them. CDR1 is MGHDK and CDR2 is SYGVNS in the germline V gene. The CDR3 has 14 residues. CDR3 amino acids: CASSDHRSNSPLHF. The CDR3 DNA reads as TGTGCCAGCAGTGATCATAGGAGCAATTCACCCCTCCACTTT.

This rearrangement joins TRBV6-5 to TRBJ1-4; tentatively, D is TRBD1 (5 bases). Germline V gene sequence: CDR1 MNHEY, CDR2 SVGAGI. Trimming took 2 bases from V and 5 from J, leaving 15 bases between them. This CDR3 is built from 16 residues. Here the CDR3 reads CASSYGAGWVNEKLFF. CDR3 sequence (DNA): TGTGCCAGCAGTTACGGGGCAGGGTGGGTGAATGAAAAACTGTTTTTT.